These 4 T cell receptor beta chains originate from one sample sequenced in a study of tumor-infiltrating lymphocytes in localized non-small cell lung cancer (dated by TCRdb to about 2021). Library preparation was by the immunoSEQ multiplex PCR assay. The immuneACCESS repertoire file appears here via TCRdb, limited to in-frame rearrangements. These files lack a portion of the clones; in checked studies, under half of the deficit traces to unresolved V genes, and the cause of the others is not known. Counted in this sample were 15,000 to 20,000 clones; around 72% of them appeared once. The ten largest clones represent 4.9% of the sample. The specimen sequenced was lung tumor tissue. All receptors come from a human donor with non-small cell lung cancer.

The rearrangement links TRBV19 to TRBJ1-5; D unclear. The V gene lost 1 base and the J gene lost 0 bases, with 10 bases spanning the gap. This CDR3 has 16 amino acids. Looked up from germline, CDR1 is LNHDA and CDR2 is SQIVND (reference sequence). The DNA for the CDR3 is TGTGCCAGTAGTATAGTATGGCACTTTAGCAATCAGCCCCAGCATTTT. Translation: CASSIVWHFSNQPQHF.

The chain employs TRBV5-5 and TRBJ1-1; D unresolved. The CDR3 runs to 13 residues. Trimming pared 4 bases from V and 2 bases from J, leaving 9 bases between. Germline-derived CDR1 and CDR2 are SGHKS and YYEKEE (reference sequence). This CDR3 is CASSTYSNTEAFF. CDR3 sequence (DNA): TGTGCCAGCAGCACTTACAGCAACACTGAAGCTTTCTTT.

This chain connects TRBV5-1 to TRBJ1-6; TRBD1 is a possible D gene (5 bases). The germline V and J ends were trimmed by 1 base and 9 bases, with 17 bases remaining between them. CDR1 is SGHRS and CDR2 is YFSETQ in the germline V gene. CDR3 length equals 16 residues. CDR3 in amino acids: CASSLTGHILGSPLHF. Written as DNA, the CDR3 is TGCGCCAGCAGCTTGACAGGACACATATTGGGTTCACCCCTCCACTTT. Variable domain in full (rest from reference TRBV5-1 and TRBJ1-6): KAGVTQTPRYLIKTRGQQVTLSCSPISGHRSVSWYQQTPGQGLQFLFEYFSETQRNKGNFPGRFSGRQFSNSRSEMNVSTLELGDSALYLCASSLTGHILGSPLHFGNGTRLTVT.

The genes are TRBV4-3 and TRBJ2-7; 7 bases fit TRBD1. The CDR3 is made up of 16 amino acids. The germline V gene encodes CDR1 LGHNA and CDR2 YSLEER. V dropped 0 bases and J dropped 0; count of bases not matched to a gene: 5. The CDR3 here is CASSQDFGDSSYEQYF. The CDR3 nucleotides read TGCGCCAGCAGCCAAGATTTCGGGGACAGCTCCTACGAGCAGTACTTC.